This passage covers 2 T cell receptor beta chains from one sample sequenced in a study of CD8+ T cells in alopecia areata. Noted treatment: oral pan-JAK inhibitor, 5-10 mg twice daily. cDNA prepared by RNA extraction and subsequent reverse transcription served as the template for sequencing. Some clones are missing from TCRdb's copy, which holds only in-frame ones; the method was immunoSEQ multiplex PCR. The sample records 150,000 or so clones, around 71% being singletons. Sequencing used CD4+ T cells sorted from blood, obtained at week 4, from a patient treated with tofacitinib. The receptor source for this set is a human donor with alopecia areata.

This chain links TRBV15 with TRBJ1-1; D is uncertain. The CDR3 length is 13 residues. The germline CDR1 and CDR2 sequences are LNHNV and YYDKDF (reference sequence). V was clipped by 1 base and J by 2 bases, with 5 bases between them. CDR3 bases: TGTGCCACCAGCAGAGTTATAAACACTGAAGCTTTCTTT. Amino acid sequence: CATSRVINTEAFF. The full variable domain, rest sourced from reference TRBV15 and TRBJ1-1, is DAMVIQNPRYQVTQFGKPVTLSCSQTLNHNVMYWYQQKSSQAPKLLFHYYDKDFNNEADTPDNFQSRRPNTSFCFLDIRSPGLGDTAMYLCATSRVINTEAFFGQGTRLTVV.

J is TRBJ1-5 and V is TRBV19; 8 bases align to TRBD1. The ends lost 6 bases at V and 9 bases at J; junction bases unmatched: 16. The CDR3 totals 16 residues. Germline V gene data show CDR1 as LNHDA and CDR2 as SQIVND (reference sequence). This chain's CDR3 is CASSPPGGTGLAPQHF. CDR3 DNA sequence: TGTGCCAGTAGCCCCCCCGGAGGGACAGGCCTGGCGCCCCAGCATTTT.